The source of this TCR beta chain is a study of response to subunit inactivated influenza vaccine. One entry per CDR3 protein results from TCRdb running MiXCR on the RT-PCR reads. The table has over 750,000 distinct CDR3 sequences, roughly 20% seen once. Trimming stripped 2 bases from V and 4 bases from J, with 8 bases between. Germline V gene data show CDR1 as ENHRY and CDR2 as SYGVKD. This CDR3 has 13 amino acids. A few counts support this clonotype. The sequence derives from a man aged 45-65 years who received an inactivated influenza vaccine. The chain uses TRBV10-3 and TRBJ1-2, with D unresolved. This material consisted of PBMCs from blood, taken 5 days after vaccination. The CDR3 reads CAISETRSYGYTF. CDR3 in DNA: TGTGCCATCAGTGAGACTAGATCCTATGGCTACACCTTC.